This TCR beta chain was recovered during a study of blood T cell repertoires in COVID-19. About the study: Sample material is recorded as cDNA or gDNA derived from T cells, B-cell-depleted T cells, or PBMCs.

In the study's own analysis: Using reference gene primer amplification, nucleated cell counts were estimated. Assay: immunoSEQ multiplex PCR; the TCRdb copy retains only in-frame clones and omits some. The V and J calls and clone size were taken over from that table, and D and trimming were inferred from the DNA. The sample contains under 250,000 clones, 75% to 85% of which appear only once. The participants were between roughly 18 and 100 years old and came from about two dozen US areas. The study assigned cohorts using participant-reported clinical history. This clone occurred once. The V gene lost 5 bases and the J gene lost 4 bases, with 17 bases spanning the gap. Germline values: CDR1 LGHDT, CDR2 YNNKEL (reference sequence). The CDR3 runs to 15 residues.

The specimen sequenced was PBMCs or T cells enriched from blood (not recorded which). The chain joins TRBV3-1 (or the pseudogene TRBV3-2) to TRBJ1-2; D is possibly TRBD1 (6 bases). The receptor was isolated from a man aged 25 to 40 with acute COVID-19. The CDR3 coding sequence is TGTGCCAGCAGCAACCGGGACAATCAAATCTATGGCTACACCTTC. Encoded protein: CASSNRDNQIYGYTF.